This passage covers 7 T cell receptor beta chains from one sample sequenced in a study of CD8+ T cells in alopecia areata. Treatment here: oral pan-JAK inhibitor, 5-10 mg twice daily. In each case, RNA was isolated and then reverse transcribed into cDNA as the sequencing template. Measured with immunoSEQ multiplex PCR; TCRdb has only the in-frame clones, and not every one. The data contain more than 95,000 clones, 85% to 90% of them singletons. The material was CD8+ T cells sorted from blood, obtained at approximately week 31, from a patient treated with tofacitinib. The receptors were sampled from a human donor with alopecia areata.

V is TRBV27 and J is TRBJ2-3; 8 bases are shared with TRBD2. Germline V gene sequence: CDR1 MNHEY, CDR2 SMNVEV (reference sequence). Losses at the gene ends were 5 bases for V and 7 bases for J; bases not matched to a gene: 14. The CDR3 totals 16 residues. The CDR3 loop reads CASSPFEGAGENTQYF. DNA for the CDR3: TGTGCCAGCAGTCCGTTCGAGGGAGCGGGGGAGAATACGCAGTATTTT.

The rearrangement uses TRBV27 and TRBJ1-1; D is unresolved. This CDR3 is 12 amino acids long. Germline V gene lookup returns CDR1 MNHEY and CDR2 SMNVEV (reference sequence). V was clipped by 5 bases and J by 2 bases, with 6 bases between them. The CDR3 sequence is CASSTLNTEAFF. The CDR3 DNA reads TGTGCCAGCAGTACCTTAAACACTGAAGCTTTCTTT.

The V and J genes are TRBV5-1 and TRBJ2-1; 9 bases are shared with TRBD2. V lost 3 bases to trimming and J lost 2 bases; unmatched junction nucleotides: 3. Germline V lookup: CDR1 SGHRS, CDR2 YFSETQ. The CDR3 is made up of 15 amino acids. CDR3 DNA: TGCGCCAGCAGCTCCGCGGGGGGGCCCTACAATGAGCAGTTCTTC. Its protein product is CASSSAGGPYNEQFF.

The chain recombines TRBV29-1 with TRBJ2-1; D gene unclear. Germline assignment: CDR1 SQVTM and CDR2 ANQGSEA. Trimming shortened V by 5 bases and J by 6 bases, and 8 bases separated the two germline ends. This CDR3 has 11 residues. CDR3 coding DNA: TGCAGCGTTTCCCGGCCCAATGAGCAGTTCTTC. Its translation is CSVSRPNEQFF.

The chain links TRBV29-1 to TRBJ1-1; D not certain. The CDR3 spans 10 residues. Germline V gene data show CDR1 as SQVTM and CDR2 as ANQGSEA. V was cut by 4 bases and J by 6 bases, with 6 bases left in between. The CDR3 DNA is TGCAGCGTTGTCGGCCCTGAAGCTTTCTTT. Its translation: CSVVGPEAFF.

This rearrangement joins TRBV5-6 to TRBJ2-7; D is undetermined. V lost 2 bases and J lost 3, with 6 bases in between. This CDR3 contains 12 residues. The V gene's germline CDR1 is SGHDT and CDR2 YYEEEE. The CDR3 DNA is TGTGCCAGCAGCTTCTCCAACTACGAGCAGTACTTC. Its protein product is CASSFSNYEQYF.

The chain is built from TRBV7-3 and TRBJ2-5; D unresolved. The ends were cut back, 5 bases at V and 1 base at J, with 11 bases in the middle. Germline CDR1 and CDR2: SGHTA and FQGTGA. The CDR3 sequence is 14 residues long. In nucleotides, the CDR3 is TGTGCCAGCAGCCAGGTCGGATCCCAAGAGACCCAGTACTTC. It encodes CASSQVGSQETQYF.